These 25 T cell receptor beta chains originate from one sample sequenced in a study of cytomegalovirus exposure and HLA in healthy donors. PCR used 60 Vbeta primers and 13 Jbeta primers. The assay was immunoSEQ multiplex PCR, and TCRdb's table has in-frame clones only and misses some. The sample has tens of thousands of clones, around 78% seen once. The sample comprised PBMCs. All receptors derive from a man aged 30 to 45 in good health and CMV-seronegative.

The gene calls are TRBV10-3 and TRBJ2-5; TRBD1 matches 7 bases. The CDR3 sequence is 16 residues long. Germline CDR1 ENHRY, CDR2 SYGVKD. Trimming took 2 bases from V and 5 from J; bases not matched to a gene: 11. The CDR3 nucleotides read TGTGCCATCAGTGAGAACAGGGGATATGTTGGGGAGACCCAGTACTTC. It translates to CAISENRGYVGETQYF.

This sequence joins TRBV11-2 and TRBJ2-4, with a weak D call TRBD1 (6 bases). The CDR3 is 20 residues long. The germline V gene has CDR1 SGHAT and CDR2 FQNNGV. V gave up 0 bases and J gave up 2 bases, with 23 bases separating them. This chain's CDR3 is CASSLDWTDTPYLSKNIQYF. CDR3 nucleotide sequence: TGTGCCAGCAGCTTAGATTGGACAGACACCCCATACTTATCCAAAAACATTCAGTACTTC.

The V and J genes are TRBV25-1 and TRBJ1-6; 8 bases agree with TRBD1. Losses at the gene ends were 7 bases for V and 2 bases for J; bases not matched to a gene: 13. Germline CDR1 MGHDK, CDR2 SYGVNS. This CDR3 contains 18 residues. DNA for the CDR3: TGTGCCAGCACCCTTTGGGCAGGGGGCCCCCCCTATAATTCACCCCTCCACTTT. This sequence encodes CASTLWAGGPPYNSPLHF.

The rearrangement links TRBV4-1 to TRBJ1-1, with D hard to call. The length of the CDR3 is 16 residues. Trimming shortened V by 0 bases and J by 1 base, and 12 bases separated the two germline ends. Germline CDR1 MGHRA, CDR2 YSYEKL. CDR3 region: CASSQEIWSGNTEAFF. CDR3 in DNA: TGCGCCAGCAGCCAAGAGATTTGGTCCGGGAACACTGAAGCTTTCTTT.

The chain carries TRBV5-1 and TRBJ1-2; D is unclear. The length of the CDR3 is 13 residues. The germline V gene has CDR1 SGHRS and CDR2 YFSETQ. Deletions cut 5 bases from V and 2 bases from J, with 10 bases between. This chain's CDR3 is CASSVDKNYGYTF. The CDR3 coding sequence is TGCGCCAGCAGTGTAGACAAGAACTATGGCTACACCTTC.

This clone was found a few times. The chain carries TRBV6-1 and TRBJ2-7; D may be TRBD1 (6 bases). The V and J ends lost 6 bases and 2 bases respectively, with 17 bases between them. CDR1 is MNHNS and CDR2 is SASEGT in the germline V gene. This CDR3 has 15 amino acids. The DNA of the CDR3 is TGTGCCAGCAGCGAACAGCAGGGGACCACCTACGAGCAGTACTTC. Translation: CASSEQQGTTYEQYF.

This clone was counted once. The rearrangement joins TRBV6-1 to TRBJ1-5; 9 bases are a match to TRBD1. Germline V gives CDR1 MNHNS, CDR2 SASEGT. After removal of 1 base from V and 4 bases from J, the junction contained 5 bases not matched to a gene. The CDR3 consists of 16 residues. The CDR3, as DNA: TGTGCCAGCAGTGAAGGATCGACAGGGGGTAATCAGCCCCAGCATTTT. Residues: CASSEGSTGGNQPQHF.

This clone was counted a single time. The V and J genes are TRBV18 and TRBJ1-1; D unresolved. V lost 2 bases, J lost 7 bases, and 8 bases lay in between. This CDR3 has 12 residues. Germline lookup yields CDR1 KGHSH and CDR2 LQKENI. CDR3 DNA sequence: TGTGCCAGCTCACCATGGGCAGGTGAAGCTTTCTTT. This translates into CASSPWAGEAFF.

The chain links TRBV19 to TRBJ1-1, with D maybe TRBD1 (6 bases). The germline V and J ends were trimmed by 6 bases and 5 bases, with 16 bases remaining between them. Germline CDR1 reads LNHDA; CDR2 reads SQIVND (reference sequence). This CDR3 region has 14 residues. The CDR3 DNA is TGTGCCAGTAGATCCGTACAGGGCCGGACTGAAGCTTTCTTT. Protein sequence: CASRSVQGRTEAFF.

The genes are TRBV14 and TRBJ1-2, with 7 bases identical to TRBD1. Trimming removed 1 base from V and 6 bases from J; junction bases left unmatched: 2. Germline values: CDR1 SGHDN, CDR2 FVKESK. The CDR3 is 13 residues long. This CDR3 reads CASSQVGGHGYTF. The CDR3 DNA reads as TGTGCCAGCAGCCAAGTAGGGGGCCATGGCTACACCTTC. The full variable domain, rest sourced from reference TRBV14 and TRBJ1-2, is EAGVTQFPSHSVIEKGQTVTLRCDPISGHDNLYWYRRVMGKEIKFLLHFVKESKQDESGMPNNRFLAERTGGTYSTLKVQPAELEDSGVYFCASSQVGGHGYTFGSGTRLTVV.

The J gene is TRBJ1-2, the V gene TRBV5-6; 7 bases fit TRBD1. The germline V gene has CDR1 SGHDT and CDR2 YYEEEE. Trimming at V came to 4 bases and at J to 4 bases, leaving 10 bases not matched to a gene. The CDR3 is made up of 15 amino acids. The CDR3 DNA reads TGTGCCAGCAGCCCAGGGACAGCGGGCCCCTATGGCTACACCTTC. Translating it yields CASSPGTAGPYGYTF.

The chain has TRBV29-1 and TRBJ2-2, with D possibly matching TRBD2 (5 bases). Trimming took 6 bases from V and 6 from J, leaving 17 bases between them. This CDR3 comprises 14 residues. CDR1 is SQVTM, CDR2 ANQGSEA, per germline. CDR3 bases: TGCAGCGTCGCGGTGCGGTCCGGGGCCGGGGAGCTGTTTTTT. It yields the protein CSVAVRSGAGELFF.

The rearrangement links TRBV14 to TRBJ1-1; D is unclear. The germline V and J ends were trimmed by 5 bases and 9 bases, with 13 bases remaining between them. The CDR3 is 12 residues long. The germline gives CDR1 SGHDN, CDR2 FVKESK. CDR3 amino acids: CASSGTAVQAFF. The CDR3 nucleotides read TGTGCCAGCAGCGGTACAGCGGTTCAAGCTTTCTTT.

This rearrangement joins TRBV4-1 to TRBJ2-3, with 9 nucleotides matching TRBD2. The V gene end was trimmed by 1 base and the J gene end by 7 bases; junction bases not matched to a gene: 9. The length of the CDR3 is 16 residues. Germline values: CDR1 MGHRA, CDR2 YSYEKL. CDR3 loop: CASSQVEAGGPYTQYF. The CDR3 DNA follows: TGCGCCAGCAGCCAAGTGGAGGCGGGAGGGCCTTATACGCAGTATTTT.

This chain connects TRBV5-8 to TRBJ2-5; D is unresolved. The CDR3 has 13 amino acids. Germline CDR1 reads SGHTS; CDR2 reads YDEGEE. Trimming removed 1 base from V and 5 bases from J, with 9 bases in between. The CDR3 loop is CASSLTGRETQYF. CDR3 nucleotides: TGTGCCAGCAGCTTGACGGGTAGGGAGACCCAGTACTTC.

The CDR3 DNA is TGCGCCAGCAGCCGAAGACAGGGGTCAGACTATGGCTACACCTTC. This translates into CASSRRQGSDYGYTF. The chain uses TRBV5-1 and TRBJ1-2; 8 positions match TRBD1. V dropped 4 bases and J dropped 3; count of bases not matched to a gene: 8. This CDR3 is built from 15 residues. Germline V gives CDR1 SGHRS, CDR2 YFSETQ.

The chain carries TRBV5-8 and TRBJ2-5, with 11 positions matching TRBD1. The CDR3 loop spans 19 amino acids. Germline V gene data show CDR1 as SGHTS and CDR2 as YDEGEE. The trim removed 0 bases at V and 0 bases at J, leaving 10 bases unmatched. CDR3 nucleotide sequence: TGTGCCAGCAGCTTGGCCCGGACAGGGGGCGCAACCTACCAAGAGACCCAGTACTTC. Translation gives CASSLARTGGATYQETQYF.

V gene TRBV15 combines with J gene TRBJ1-4; 7 bases map to TRBD1. Germline V gene sequence: CDR1 LNHNV, CDR2 YYDKDF (reference sequence). J was trimmed by 7 bases and V by 2 bases; bases with no gene match: 4. The CDR3 loop spans 14 amino acids. The CDR3, as DNA: TGTGCCACCAGCAGACAGGGGGACGGTGAAAAACTGTTTTTT. It is translated as CATSRQGDGEKLFF.

This clone showed up just once. The chain carries TRBV19 and TRBJ2-3; tentative D call: TRBD2 (6 bases). V lost 5 bases to trimming and J lost 6 bases, with 18 bases between them. The CDR3 is 15 residues long. Germline V CDR1 and CDR2: LNHDA, SQIVND (reference sequence). The CDR3 DNA follows: TGTGCCAGTAGTTACGGGAGCGGGCCGGGGGATACGCAGTATTTT. It specifies CASSYGSGPGDTQYF. Complete variable domain (other parts from reference TRBV19 and TRBJ2-3): DGGITQSPKYLFRKEGQNVTLSCEQNLNHDAMYWYRQDPGQGLRLIYYSQIVNDFQKGDIAEGYSVSREKKESFPLTVTSAQKNPTAFYLCASSYGSGPGDTQYFGPGTRLTVL.

This rearrangement joins TRBV4-1 to TRBJ2-1, with 12 bases matching TRBD2. Germline V gene data show CDR1 as MGHRA and CDR2 as YSYEKL. The V and J ends lost 3 bases and 16 bases, in that order; junction bases with no gene match: 7. The CDR3 covers 13 residues. The CDR3 spells CASSHLTSGGFFF. CDR3 in DNA: TGCGCCAGCAGCCATCTAACTAGCGGGGGGTTCTTCTTC.

This clone was detected once. V and J are TRBV7-3 and TRBJ1-6, with D perhaps TRBD1 (6 bases). This CDR3 spans 14 amino acids. Looked up from germline, CDR1 is SGHTA and CDR2 is FQGTGA. Trimming left V 5 bases short and J 7 bases short, with 12 bases between. The CDR3: CASSRGQLNSPLHF. The DNA of the CDR3 is TGTGCCAGCAGCCGAGGACAGCTGAATTCACCCCTCCACTTT.

The gene calls are TRBV4-3 and TRBJ2-7; unclear D gene. The V gene lost 0 bases and the J gene lost 5 bases, with 11 bases spanning the gap. The CDR3 covers 14 residues. The germline gives CDR1 LGHNA, CDR2 YSLEER. The CDR3 loop reads CASSQDPLANEQYF. The CDR3 coding sequence is TGCGCCAGCAGCCAAGATCCCCTTGCGAACGAGCAGTACTTC.

The V gene is TRBV11-2, the J gene TRBJ2-7, with a possible D match to TRBD1 (7 bases). With 0 bases removed from V and 7 bases from J, the gap between germline ends came to 16 bases. The germline V gene has CDR1 SGHAT and CDR2 FQNNGV. This CDR3 comprises 15 residues. CDR3 sequence reads: CASSLESGGLYEQYF. Written as DNA, the CDR3 is TGTGCCAGCAGCTTAGAGTCAGGGGGACTGTATGAGCAGTACTTC.

DNA of the CDR3: TGTGCCAGTAGTGTCACCGGGACAGAAGTTCTAGCCAAAAACATTCAGTACTTC. This gives the protein CASSVTGTEVLAKNIQYF. The gene calls are TRBV19 and TRBJ2-4, with 7 bases lining up with TRBD1. In germline, CDR1 is LNHDA, CDR2 SQIVND (reference sequence). After removal of 5 bases from V and 0 bases from J, the junction contained 13 bases not matched to a gene. This CDR3 region has 18 residues.

The J gene is TRBJ2-3, the V gene TRBV5-6; 7 bases line up with TRBD1. V lost 0 bases and J lost 5; bases outside the gene matches: 0. This CDR3 is built from 13 residues. Germline V gene sequence: CDR1 SGHDT, CDR2 YYEEEE. CDR3 protein: CASSLGDRDTQYF. The DNA of the CDR3 is TGTGCCAGCAGCTTGGGGGACAGAGATACGCAGTATTTT.